This TCR beta chain was found in a study of control samples from healthy donors and cancer patients. Germline loops: CDR1 LNHNV, CDR2 YYDKDF (reference sequence). The CDR3 contains 18 residues. V was trimmed by 5 bases and J by 5 bases, leaving 24 bases between them. Profiling relied on immunoSEQ multiplex PCR, and the TCRdb table lists in-frame clones only, not all of them. Of 85,000 to 95,000 clones in the sample, roughly nine tenths were seen once. The gene calls are TRBV15 and TRBJ1-4; D perhaps matches TRBD1 (6 bases). This clonotype was sampled from a woman aged 30 to 39 in good health. The sample consisted of blood. CDR3 DNA sequence: TGTGCCACCAGCCTCTGGGGGATGGGGGGCACGCGAAATGAAAAACTGTTTTTT. As protein: CATSLWGMGGTRNEKLFF.